This entry lists 26 T cell receptor beta chains sequenced from one sample in a study of blood T cell repertoires in COVID-19. Profiled with immunoSEQ multiplex PCR; TCRdb holds only in-frame clones, not every one. The sample records approximately 670,000 clones, about nine tenths being singletons. Sequencing used peripheral blood. The receptors shown here come from a woman aged 18-29 years with acute or convalescent COVID-19.

The CDR3 coding sequence is TGTGCCAGCAGCTCCGCTATCCGGGGAGACTTCTCCGAGCAGTACTTC. This translates into CASSSAIRGDFSEQYF. V usage is TRBV7-9 and J usage is TRBJ2-7, with D perhaps TRBD2 (5 bases). This CDR3 contains 16 residues. Germline values: CDR1 SEHNR, CDR2 FQNEAQ (reference sequence). The ends were cut back, 4 bases at V and 6 bases at J, with 22 bases in the middle.

This clone appeared once. The chain employs TRBV27 and TRBJ1-5; D uncertain. Germline V gene sequence: CDR1 MNHEY, CDR2 SMNVEV (reference sequence). CDR3 length: 13 residues. Deletions cut 2 bases from V and 4 bases from J, with 6 bases between. In nucleotides, the CDR3 is TGTGCCAGCAGTTTAACGGGGAATCAGCCCCAGCATTTT. It is translated as CASSLTGNQPQHF.

The rearrangement joins TRBV7-2 to TRBJ1-4; TRBD1 aligns across 8 bases. V lost 5 bases and J lost 7; bases outside the gene matches: 12. CDR1 is SGHTA, CDR2 FQGNSA, per germline. The CDR3 is 16 residues long. CDR3 region: CASSPPRAGGTEKLFF. The DNA for the CDR3 is TGTGCCAGCAGCCCCCCCCGGGCAGGGGGCACTGAAAAACTGTTTTTT.

The chain has TRBV10-3 and TRBJ1-2; D call uncertain. This CDR3 is built from 14 residues. Deletions cut 2 bases from V and 1 base from J, with 8 bases between. The germline CDR1 and CDR2 sequences are ENHRY and SYGVKD. CDR3 in amino acids: CAISEPGVNYGYTF. The CDR3 DNA reads TGTGCCATCAGTGAGCCCGGGGTTAACTATGGCTACACCTTC.

The chain carries TRBV12-3 or TRBV12-4 and TRBJ1-2; 7 bases map to TRBD1. V trimming: 5 bases; J trimming: 8 bases; junction bases outside the gene matches: 5. The CDR3 is made up of 12 amino acids. The CDR3 sequence: CASSPDRDGYTF. The CDR3 DNA sequence: TGTGCCAGCAGTCCAGACAGGGACGGCTACACCTTC.

This chain links TRBV19 with TRBJ2-1; 13 nucleotides align to TRBD2. The CDR3 consists of 14 residues. CDR1 and CDR2 (germline): LNHDA, SQIVND (reference sequence). J gave up 15 bases and V 9 bases, and 14 bases lay outside the gene matches. The CDR3 reads CASPGGLAGAPGFF. CDR3 sequence (DNA): TGTGCCAGCCCGGGTGGACTAGCGGGGGCGCCTGGGTTCTTC.

V and J are TRBV19 and TRBJ2-1, with 13 bases that match TRBD2. Germline CDR1 is LNHDA and CDR2 is SQIVND (reference sequence). The length of the CDR3 is 17 residues. V shed 3 bases and J 4 bases; nucleotides not matched to a gene: 6. The CDR3: CASSMVTSGGAYNEQFF. DNA of the CDR3: TGTGCCAGTAGTATGGTAACTAGCGGGGGGGCTTACAATGAGCAGTTCTTC.

The chain has TRBV29-1 and TRBJ2-1; no reliable D call. In germline, CDR1 is SQVTM, CDR2 ANQGSEA. Trimming stripped 3 bases from V and 8 bases from J, with 11 bases between. This CDR3 comprises 12 residues. The CDR3 region has the DNA TGCAGCGTTGAGGATCAGACTCATGAGCAGTTCTTC. Protein product: CSVEDQTHEQFF.

CDR3 sequence (DNA): TGTGCCCACGGGACAGCAGGTGAAGCTTTCTTT. It translates to CAHGTAGEAFF. The rearrangement uses TRBV30 and TRBJ1-1; 7 nucleotides align to TRBD1. V shed 8 bases and J 7 bases; nucleotides not matched to a gene: 7. This CDR3 contains 11 residues. The germline V gene has CDR1 GTSNPN and CDR2 SVGIG (reference sequence). The whole variable domain, filled in from reference TRBV30 and TRBJ1-1, reads SQTIHQWPATLVQPVGSPLSLECTVEGTSNPNLYWYRQAAGRGLQLLFYSVGIGQISSEVPQNLSASRPQDRQFILSSKKLLLSDSGFYLCAHGTAGEAFFGQGTRLTVV.

The J gene is TRBJ2-3, the V gene TRBV5-1, with a weak D call TRBD1 (8 bases). CDR1 and CDR2 (germline): SGHRS, YFSETQ. Trimming removed 0 bases at V and 3 bases at J, with 17 bases between. CDR3 length equals 17 residues. The CDR3 DNA reads as TGCGCCAGCAGCTTGGGCGGACAGGGAGGGAAAACAGATACGCAGTATTTT. It encodes CASSLGGQGGKTDTQYF.

This rearrangement joins TRBV3-1 (or the pseudogene TRBV3-2) to TRBJ1-2, with 7 bases lining up with TRBD1. There are 19 residues in the CDR3. V lost 1 base and J lost 3; bases outside the gene matches: 17. From germline, CDR1 is LGHDT and CDR2 YNNKEL (reference sequence). The CDR3 DNA follows: TGTGCCAGCAGCCAAGTTCAAAGGGGGCCCCTCCGTCCGGACTATGGCTACACCTTC. Protein product: CASSQVQRGPLRPDYGYTF.

This chain links TRBV29-1 with TRBJ1-3; 7 bases are a match to TRBD1. V lost 6 bases, J lost 3 bases, and 8 bases stayed unmatched. The CDR3 extends over 14 amino acids. The germline gives CDR1 SQVTM, CDR2 ANQGSEA. CDR3 bases: TGCAGCGTCGGCTCCGACAGGGATGGAAACACCATATATTTT. As protein: CSVGSDRDGNTIYF.

V is TRBV27 and J is TRBJ2-7; 8 nucleotides agree with TRBD2. CDR3 length: 15 residues. Germline trimming cut 4 bases from V and 3 bases from J; bases unmatched to any gene: 8. In germline, CDR1 is MNHEY, CDR2 SMNVEV (reference sequence). For the CDR3, the DNA is TGTGCCAGCAGTTCTCCCGGGACTAGTTTCTACGAGCAGTACTTC. The encoded protein is CASSSPGTSFYEQYF.

This chain uses TRBV19 with TRBJ2-6, with D possibly matching TRBD2 (6 bases). Germline V CDR1 and CDR2: LNHDA, SQIVND (reference sequence). The CDR3 runs 17 residues. The V end lost 4 bases, the J end lost 0 bases, and 13 bases lay between the germline ends. CDR3 region: CASSNPGLFSGANVLTF. CDR3 nucleotides: TGTGCCAGTAGTAATCCGGGACTTTTCTCTGGGGCCAACGTCCTGACTTTC. The full variable domain, with the rest looked up from reference TRBV19 and TRBJ2-6, is DGGITQSPKYLFRKEGQNVTLSCEQNLNHDAMYWYRQDPGQGLRLIYYSQIVNDFQKGDIAEGYSVSREKKESFPLTVTSAQKNPTAFYLCASSNPGLFSGANVLTFGAGSRLTVL.

This rearrangement joins TRBV7-6 to TRBJ2-1; 10 bases agree with TRBD2. The V and J ends lost 5 bases and 2 bases, in that order; junction bases with no gene match: 6. Per germline, CDR1 SGHVS and CDR2 FNYEAQ. This CDR3 contains 16 residues. The CDR3 nucleotides read TGTGCCAGCAGCCCCCCAGCGGGGGGGCCCTACAATGAGCAGTTCTTC. The encoded protein is CASSPPAGGPYNEQFF.

The V gene is TRBV9, the J gene TRBJ2-7; 11 bases are shared with TRBD2. Trimming at V came to 4 bases and at J to 6 bases, leaving 9 bases not matched to a gene. Germline CDR1 and CDR2: SGDLS and YYNGEE. The CDR3 is made up of 15 amino acids. CDR3 coding DNA: TGTGCCAGCAGCCCGAGTCGGCTAGCGGGAGGCGAGCAGTACTTC. Its translation: CASSPSRLAGGEQYF.

The chain uses TRBV3-1 (or the pseudogene TRBV3-2) and TRBJ2-3, with TRBD2 as a possible D gene (6 bases). This CDR3 region has 18 residues. V dropped 0 bases and J dropped 3 bases, with 19 bases sitting between them. The V gene's germline CDR1 is LGHDT and CDR2 YNNKEL (reference sequence). The CDR3 DNA follows: TGTGCCAGCAGCCAAGATTTACTAGCCACCGGATCGACAGATACGCAGTATTTT. Translated: CASSQDLLATGSTDTQYF.

V usage is TRBV3-1 (or the pseudogene TRBV3-2) and J usage is TRBJ1-2; tentatively, D is TRBD1 (5 bases). Germline assignment: CDR1 LGHDT and CDR2 YNNKEL (reference sequence). The CDR3 runs to 16 residues. Trimming cost V 0 bases and J 8 bases, with 19 bases left between them. The CDR3 here is CASSQDHSTVKGGYTF. The CDR3 region has the DNA TGTGCCAGCAGCCAAGACCATTCGACAGTCAAAGGGGGCTACACCTTC.

The chain employs TRBV12-5 and TRBJ1-4, with a possible D match to TRBD1 (5 bases). V was clipped by 6 bases and J by 6 bases, with 14 bases between them. CDR3 size: 14 residues. CDR1 is LGHNT and CDR2 is FRNRAP in the germline V gene. In nucleotides, the CDR3 is TGTGCTAGTGGACAACAGGAAACGGATGAAAAACTGTTTTTT. Amino acids: CASGQQETDEKLFF.

This clone was detected only a few times. The rearrangement uses TRBV6-5 and TRBJ1-1, with D uncertain. V was pared by 5 bases and J by 7 bases, with 14 bases between. The CDR3 consists of 13 residues. Germline lookup yields CDR1 MNHEY and CDR2 SVGAGI. Here the CDR3 DNA reads TGTGCCAGCAGTCCATTTCTGGGCGATGAAGCTTTCTTT. Protein product: CASSPFLGDEAFF.

The CDR3 sequence is CASSFGRMTESPGNTIYF. CDR3 nucleotides: TGCGCCAGCAGCTTTGGGAGGATGACAGAATCCCCTGGAAACACCATATATTTT. V is TRBV5-1 and J is TRBJ1-3; D possibly corresponds to TRBD1 (5 bases). The CDR3 consists of 18 residues. Trimming stripped 2 bases from V and 2 bases from J, with 20 bases between. The germline V gene encodes CDR1 SGHRS and CDR2 YFSETQ.

In nucleotides, the CDR3 is TGTGCCAGCATTCAAAGGACAGTTGACAATGAGCAGTTCTTC. Translating it yields CASIQRTVDNEQFF. The chain has TRBV2 and TRBJ2-1, with D possibly matching TRBD1 (6 bases). The CDR3 sequence is 14 residues long. Germline CDR1 reads SNHLY; CDR2 reads FYNNEI. Trimming shortened V by 7 bases and J by 5 bases, and 15 bases separated the two germline ends.

This chain links TRBV5-1 with TRBJ1-1; D not certain. The germline CDR1 and CDR2 sequences are SGHRS and YFSETQ. The CDR3 length is 11 residues. V shed 4 bases and J shed 8 bases, with 9 bases lying between them. In nucleotides, the CDR3 is TGCGCCAGCAGCCGGGAACAGGAAGCTTTCTTT. It translates to CASSREQEAFF.

The V call is TRBV6-6, the J call TRBJ2-7, with 7 bases fitting TRBD1. CDR3 length equals 13 residues. From germline, CDR1 is MNHNY and CDR2 SVGAGI (reference sequence). After removal of 6 bases from V and 2 bases from J, the junction contained 4 bases not matched to a gene. CDR3 protein: CASRHGQAYEQYF. The DNA for the CDR3 is TGTGCCAGCAGACACGGACAGGCCTACGAGCAGTACTTC.

This sequence joins TRBV2 and TRBJ1-6; D not certain. With 3 bases removed from V and 4 bases from J, the gap between germline ends came to 10 bases. The V gene's germline CDR1 is SNHLY and CDR2 FYNNEI. This CDR3 has 15 amino acids. In DNA, the CDR3 is TGTGCCAGCAGTGAGTTAAGGGAGTATAATTCACCCCTCCACTTT. Residues: CASSELREYNSPLHF. The full variable domain, completed using reference TRBV2 and TRBJ1-6, is EPEVTQTPSHQVTQMGQEVILRCVPISNHLYFYWYRQILGQKVEFLVSFYNNEISEKSEIFDDQFSVERPDGSNFTLKIRSTKLEDSAMYFCASSELREYNSPLHFGNGTRLTVT.

The chain uses TRBV9 and TRBJ1-1; TRBD1 might be the D (6 bases). The V end lost 3 bases, the J end lost 5 bases, and 14 bases lay between the germline ends. The CDR3 consists of 14 residues. Germline V gene lookup returns CDR1 SGDLS and CDR2 YYNGEE. This CDR3 reads CASSGSRGGTEAFF. The CDR3 DNA reads TGTGCCAGCAGCGGCAGCAGGGGTGGGACTGAAGCTTTCTTT.